Listed below are T cell receptor beta chains from one sample, sequenced in a study of cytomegalovirus exposure and HLA in healthy donors. Assay: immunoSEQ multiplex PCR; the TCRdb copy retains only in-frame clones and omits some. The sample consists of about 160,000 clones, approximately 70% of them appearing once. Sequences were obtained from PBMCs. These receptors were obtained from a middle-aged man in good health and CMV-seropositive. CDR3s include the opening cysteine and the closing phenylalanine or tryptophan. Each record gives: V gene, D gene, clone size, J gene, CDR3 DNA, CDR3 protein. The D gene is left open where the match is weak. For some rows the clone size is stated as once, few or many, or as a class when expanded; others skip it.

>TRBV5-6|NA|NA|TRBJ2-7
TGTGCCAGCAGCCCGTCAGGGTCGCGTGAGCAGTACTTC
CASSPSGSREQYF
>TRBV21-1|NA|NA|TRBJ2-7
TGTGCCAGCAGCAAAGAATCCCCAGTTGACAGGGGTTGGTACGAGCAGTACTTC
CASSKESPVDRGWYEQYF
>TRBV30|NA|NA|TRBJ1-2
TGTGCCTGGAGTGTATCCGGGACTCCAACTAACTATGGCTACACCTTC
CAWSVSGTPTNYGYTF
>TRBV6-5|TRBD1|NA|TRBJ1-1
TGTGCCAGCAGTCACCACAGGGGTGCCACTGAAGCTTTCTTT
CASSHHRGATEAFF
>TRBV2|TRBD1|NA|TRBJ2-7
TGTGCCAGCAGTGCTTTACAGGGGAACGAGCAGTACTTC
CASSALQGNEQYF
>TRBV6-6|NA|NA|TRBJ1-4
TGTGCCAGCAGTTACTCGACCAGGGTGGCTGAAAAACTGTTTTTT
CASSYSTRVAEKLFF
>TRBV29-1|NA|few|TRBJ2-7
TGCAGCGGCACTTGGGGGGAAGAGCAGTACTTC
CSGTWGEEQYF
>TRBV2|NA|NA|TRBJ2-2
TGTGCCAGCAGTGAAAGCTCTTACACCGGGGAGCTGTTTTTT
CASSESSYTGELFF
>TRBV2|NA|NA|TRBJ1-1
TGTGCCAGCAGTGAACAGGGAACGACTGAAGCTTTCTTT
CASSEQGTTEAFF
>TRBV4-1|TRBD1|once|TRBJ1-3
TGCGCCAGCAGCCGAACAGGGGGAGCAAGCTCTGGAAACACCATATATTTT
CASSRTGGASSGNTIYF
>TRBV10-3|TRBD2|NA|TRBJ2-3
TGTGCCATCAGTGAGTCGGGAGGGGCGAAGGCCGATACGCAGTATTTT
CAISESGGAKADTQYF
>TRBV30|TRBD1|NA|TRBJ1-1
TGTGCCTGGAGCCCCGGGACAGGAAACACTGAAGCTTTCTTT
CAWSPGTGNTEAFF
>TRBV4-2|NA|few|TRBJ1-3
TGTGCCAGCAGCCAAGGCGCGGCCTCTGGAAACACCATATATTTT
CASSQGAASGNTIYF
>TRBV10-3|TRBD2|NA|TRBJ2-5
TGTGCCATCAGTGACCCGTCAGCGGGAGGCGGAGGGGAGACCCAGTACTTC
CAISDPSAGGGGETQYF
>TRBV25-1|NA|NA|TRBJ1-2
TGTGCCAGCAGTGAATCTGGGAGCCTCAACTACACCTTC
CASSESGSLNYTF
>TRBV27|TRBD1|few|TRBJ2-5
TGTGCCAGCAGACCCGACAGGGAGTCAGAGACCCAGTACTTC
CASRPDRESETQYF
>TRBV25-1|NA|NA|TRBJ2-7
TGTGCCAGCAGTGAAGAGACAAACTCCTACGAGCAGTACTTC
CASSEETNSYEQYF
>TRBV6-1|TRBD1|few|TRBJ2-7
TGTGCCAGCAGTCAACGACAGGGTTCCACGGAGCAGTACTTC
CASSQRQGSTEQYF
>TRBV6-6|NA|once|TRBJ2-7
TGTGCCAGCAGCAATCGAGACAGCCCGGTGTCCTACGAGCAGTACTTC
CASSNRDSPVSYEQYF
>TRBV7-7|NA|NA|TRBJ2-1
TGTGCTAGCAGCTTAGGGCAGTACAATGAGCAGTTCTTC
CASSLGQYNEQFF
>TRBV11-3|NA|NA|TRBJ2-5
TGTGCCAGCAGTTCCGGACTTTTTCGGAGGGACCAAGAGACCCAGTACTTC
CASSSGLFRRDQETQYF
>TRBV4-3|NA|NA|TRBJ2-5
TGCGCCAGCAGCCAAGAACGGGGATTAGGGAAGACCCAGTACTTC
CASSQERGLGKTQYF
>TRBV6-6|TRBD1|NA|TRBJ2-7
TGTGCCAGCAGGCGAGCCGGGACAGGTTTCTCCTACGAGCAGTACTTC
CASRRAGTGFSYEQYF
>TRBV7-9|TRBD1|once|TRBJ1-2
TGTGCCAGCAGCTGGGACAGGGAAGGGGATGGCTACACCTTC
CASSWDREGDGYTF
>TRBV5-6|TRBD2|NA|TRBJ2-5
TGTGCCAGCAGCTTCGGGACTAGCGGTTCCTCGGAGACCCAGTACTTC
CASSFGTSGSSETQYF
>TRBV11-2|NA|NA|TRBJ1-1
TGTGCCAGCAGCTTGGCCGTCACTCGGGAGAACACTGAAGCTTTCTTT
CASSLAVTRENTEAFF
>TRBV7-2|NA|NA|TRBJ2-1
TGTGCCAGCAGTTCAAGTTCGGGGGGCTGGGAGTTCTTC
CASSSSSGGWEFF
>TRBV11-2|NA|few|TRBJ2-3
TGTGCCGCCTCGAACCGGGAGTCCACAGATACGCAGTATTTT
CAASNRESTDTQYF
>TRBV5-1|TRBD1|few|TRBJ1-6
TGCGCCAGCAGCTTGAAACAGGGGGCGAGCTCCTATAATTCACCCCTCCACTTT
CASSLKQGASSYNSPLHF
>TRBV5-5|TRBD1|once|TRBJ2-7
TGTGCCAGCAGCTTACGGGCTGGGACAGTATCCTACGAGCAGTACTTC
CASSLRAGTVSYEQYF
>TRBV5-6|TRBD2|NA|TRBJ2-3
TGTGCCAGCAGCTACGGGGGGGGGAGCACAGATACGCAGTATTTT
CASSYGGGSTDTQYF
>TRBV25-1|TRBD1|few|TRBJ1-2
TGTGCCAGCAGGGGGCGGGACAGGTGGGGCTATGGCTACACCTTC
CASRGRDRWGYGYTF
>TRBV5-4|TRBD1|NA|TRBJ2-7
TGTGCCAGCAGGATGACAGGGGGAGCCTACGAGCAGTACTTC
CASRMTGGAYEQYF
>TRBV6-5|NA|NA|TRBJ1-1
TGTGCCAGCAGACCCGTTCAGGGTAACACTGAAGCTTTCTTT
CASRPVQGNTEAFF
>TRBV5-6|NA|NA|TRBJ2-5
TGTGCCAGCAGCTTGGCGCCACTAGAGGAGGAGACCCAGTACTTC
CASSLAPLEEETQYF
>TRBV7-2|NA|NA|TRBJ2-1
TGTGCCAGCAGCACTCAGGGGCTAGGCGAGCAGTTCTTC
CASSTQGLGEQFF
>TRBV7-2|TRBD1|NA|TRBJ2-4
TGTGCCAGCAGCTCCGGGACAGGGTTGGACAAAAACATTCAGTACTTC
CASSSGTGLDKNIQYF
>TRBV20-1|NA|NA|TRBJ1-2
TGCAGTGCTGACAGACAGCCCGTCCTGACCTTC
CSADRQPVLTF
>TRBV5-1|TRBD1|NA|TRBJ1-1
TGCGCCAGCAGCCCGGGACAGGGTGGGACTGAAGCTTTCTTT
CASSPGQGGTEAFF
>TRBV30|NA|NA|TRBJ2-7
TGTGCCTGGAGTGTACAGGGATTTGTCGGTTACGAGCAGTACTTC
CAWSVQGFVGYEQYF